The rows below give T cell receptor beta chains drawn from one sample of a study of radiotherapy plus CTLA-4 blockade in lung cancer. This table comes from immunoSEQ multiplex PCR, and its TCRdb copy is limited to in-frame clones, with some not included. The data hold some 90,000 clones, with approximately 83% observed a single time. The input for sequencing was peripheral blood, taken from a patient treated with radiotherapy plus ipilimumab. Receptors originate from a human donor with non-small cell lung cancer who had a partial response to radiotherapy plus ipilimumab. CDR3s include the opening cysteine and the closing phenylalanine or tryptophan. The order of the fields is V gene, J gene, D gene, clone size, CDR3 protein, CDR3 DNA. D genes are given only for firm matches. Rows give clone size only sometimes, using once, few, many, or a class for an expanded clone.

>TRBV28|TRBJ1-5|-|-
CASSPGQINQPQHF
TGTGCCAGCAGTCCAGGACAGATAAATCAGCCCCAGCATTTT
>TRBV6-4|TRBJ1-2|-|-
CASSDGWGVDYGYTF
TGTGCCAGCAGCGACGGTTGGGGGGTAGACTATGGCTACACCTTC
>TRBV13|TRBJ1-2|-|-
CASSLGLAGDDYGYTF
TGTGCCAGCAGCTTAGGCCTTGCAGGGGATGACTATGGCTACACCTTC
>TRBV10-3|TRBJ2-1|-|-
CAIRLENVDNEQFF
TGTGCCATCAGGCTAGAGAACGTAGACAATGAGCAGTTCTTC
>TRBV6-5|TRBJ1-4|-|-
CASSYSIPRAEKLFF
TGTGCCAGCAGTTACTCGATACCCAGGGCTGAAAAACTGTTTTTT
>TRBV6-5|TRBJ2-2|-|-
CASSELYGELFF
TGTGCCAGCAGTGAACTATACGGGGAGCTGTTTTTT
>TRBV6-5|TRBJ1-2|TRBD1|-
CASSYSGTGEVGYTF
TGTGCCAGCAGTTACTCCGGGACAGGGGAAGTCGGCTACACCTTC
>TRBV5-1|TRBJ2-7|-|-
CASSLETYEQYF
TGCGCCAGCAGTCTGGAGACCTACGAGCAGTACTTC
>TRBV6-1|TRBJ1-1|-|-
CASRRSAEAFF
TGTGCCAGCAGGCGGTCGGCTGAAGCTTTCTTT
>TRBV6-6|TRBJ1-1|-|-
CACSYGEMNTEAFF
TGTGCCTGCAGTTACGGTGAGATGAACACTGAAGCTTTCTTT
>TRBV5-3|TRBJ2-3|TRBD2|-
CARSFVRLAGGITDTQYF
TGTGCCAGAAGCTTCGTTCGGCTAGCGGGAGGGATCACAGATACGCAGTATTTT
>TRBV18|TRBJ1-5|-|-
CASSPTGGRYSNQPQHF
TGTGCCAGCTCACCCACCGGGGGACGGTATAGCAATCAGCCCCAGCATTTT
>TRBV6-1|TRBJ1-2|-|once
CASSRASYGYTF
TGTGCCAGCAGCAGGGCCTCCTATGGCTACACCTTC
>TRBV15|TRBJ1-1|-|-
CATSRDKYSTEAFF
TGTGCCACCAGCAGAGATAAATACAGTACTGAAGCTTTCTTT
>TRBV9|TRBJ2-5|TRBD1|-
CASSARTGGETQYF
TGTGCCAGCAGCGCCCGGACAGGGGGAGAGACCCAGTACTTC
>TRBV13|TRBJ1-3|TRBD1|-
CASSPTETGLRGNTIYF
TGTGCCAGCAGCCCCACCGAGACAGGGTTAAGAGGAAACACCATATATTTT
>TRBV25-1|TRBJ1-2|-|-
CASSGVGYTF
TGTGCCAGCAGTGGAGTTGGCTACACCTTC
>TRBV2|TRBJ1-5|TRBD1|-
CASVPGQGFYQPQHF
TGTGCCAGCGTACCGGGACAGGGATTTTACCAGCCCCAGCATTTT
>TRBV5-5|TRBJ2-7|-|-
CASSLAQGISEQYF
TGTGCCAGCAGCTTGGCACAGGGTATAAGCGAGCAGTACTTC
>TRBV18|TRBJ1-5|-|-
CASSTGNWENQPQHF
TGTGCCAGCTCGACCGGGAATTGGGAAAATCAGCCCCAGCATTTT
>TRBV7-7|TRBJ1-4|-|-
CASSLIGREKLFF
TGTGCTAGCAGCTTGATTGGTCGGGAAAAACTGTTTTTT
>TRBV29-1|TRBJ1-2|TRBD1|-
CSVRGGSDYGYTF
TGCAGCGTTAGAGGGGGCTCGGACTATGGCTACACCTTC
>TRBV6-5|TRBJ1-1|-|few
CASSYSWAHDTEAFF
TGTGCCAGCAGTTACTCCTGGGCCCATGACACTGAAGCTTTCTTT
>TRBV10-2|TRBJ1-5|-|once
CASRIGGTAYQPQHF
TGCGCCAGCAGGATAGGCGGGACGGCATATCAGCCCCAGCATTTT
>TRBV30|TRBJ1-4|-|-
CAWSVGSSYNEKLFF
TGTGCCTGGAGTGTGGGCAGCAGTTATAATGAAAAACTGTTTTTT
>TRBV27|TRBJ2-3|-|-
CASSLSTLDSTDTQYF
TGTGCCAGCAGTTTATCGACCCTAGATAGCACAGATACGCAGTATTTT
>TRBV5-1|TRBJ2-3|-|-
CASSFGGVRTDTQYF
TGCGCCAGCAGCTTTGGGGGCGTAAGGACAGATACGCAGTATTTT
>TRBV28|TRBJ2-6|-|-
CASRVQGSSSGANVLTF
TGTGCCAGCAGGGTACAGGGTTCTTCTTCTGGGGCCAACGTCCTGACTTTC
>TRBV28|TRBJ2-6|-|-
CASSFVWGLADVGANVLTF
TGTGCCAGCAGTTTTGTTTGGGGACTGGCCGACGTCGGGGCCAACGTCCTGACTTTC
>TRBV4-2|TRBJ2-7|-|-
CASSQALGTGLSYEQYF
TGTGCCAGCAGCCAAGCTCTAGGAACAGGGTTATCCTACGAGCAGTACTTC
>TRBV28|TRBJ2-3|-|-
CASSSPGSLTDTQYF
TGTGCCAGCAGTTCGCCCGGGAGTCTCACAGATACGCAGTATTTT
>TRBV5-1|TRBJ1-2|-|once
CASSLDISYGYTF
TGCGCCAGCAGCCTGGACATTTCCTATGGCTACACCTTC
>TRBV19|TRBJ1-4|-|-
CASSGTNEKLFF
TGTGCCAGTTCAGGAACTAATGAAAAACTGTTTTTT
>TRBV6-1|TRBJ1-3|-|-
CASSQGPRAGNTIYF
TGTGCCAGCAGTCAGGGGCCCAGAGCTGGAAACACCATATATTTT
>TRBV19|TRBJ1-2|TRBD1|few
CASAGQNYGYTF
TGTGCCAGCGCGGGACAGAACTATGGCTACACCTTC
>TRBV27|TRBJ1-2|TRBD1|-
CASSYRGPVQGGYTF
TGTGCCAGCTCGTACAGGGGGCCGGTTCAGGGTGGCTACACCTTC
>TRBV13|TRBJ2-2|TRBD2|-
CASSGTSGLAGVSGELFF
TGTGCCAGCAGCGGAACTTCGGGACTAGCGGGAGTATCCGGGGAGCTGTTTTTT
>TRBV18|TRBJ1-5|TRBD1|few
CASSPDRGRQPQHF
TGTGCCAGCTCACCCGACAGGGGACGTCAGCCCCAGCATTTT
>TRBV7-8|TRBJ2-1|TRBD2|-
CASSLGITGTSYNEQFF
TGTGCCAGCAGCTTAGGGATTACCGGGACTAGCTACAATGAGCAGTTCTTC
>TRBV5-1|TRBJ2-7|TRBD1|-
CASSRDSVSYEQYF
TGCGCCAGCAGCCGGGACAGTGTCTCCTACGAGCAGTACTTC